These T cell receptor beta chains were read from a single sample in a study of pediatric ulcerative colitis. TCRdb's copy holds only in-frame clones and misses some; the assay was immunoSEQ multiplex PCR. In the table there are tens of thousands of clones, about 79% of which are singletons. Material: gut tissue. The receptors come from a girl under 18 with moderate ulcerative colitis. Both conserved end residues are part of each CDR3. D genes are given only for firm matches. Clone size, where shown, is once, few, many, or a class for clones that have expanded.

clone size,J gene,D gene,V gene,CDR3 DNA,CDR3 protein
NA,TRBJ2-7,NA,TRBV30,TGTGCCTCGGAGGGGGGCCCCTCCTACGAGCAGTACTTC,CASEGGPSYEQYF
once,TRBJ2-1,TRBD2,TRBV5-5,TGTGCCAGCAGTCGCATAGCGGGAGTGTCTTACAATGAGCAGTTCTTC,CASSRIAGVSYNEQFF
once,TRBJ2-2,NA,TRBV7-9,TGTGCCAGCAGCGCGCCACTAGAGCCCACCGGGGAGCTGTTTTTT,CASSAPLEPTGELFF
NA,TRBJ2-3,NA,TRBV5-1,TGCGCCAGCAGCTCGGGGCCCTCGTTTTATACAGATACGCAGTATTTT,CASSSGPSFYTDTQYF
NA,TRBJ2-3,NA,TRBV5-4,TGTGCCAGCAGCTTAATTACAGATACGCAGTATTTT,CASSLITDTQYF
NA,TRBJ2-5,TRBD1,TRBV11-3,TGTGCCAGCAGCCCGGGACAGGCCCCGTCGACCCAGTACTTC,CASSPGQAPSTQYF
NA,TRBJ2-7,TRBD2,TRBV6-1,TGTGCCGGACGGGGGGGTTTGGGCTCCTACGAGCAGTACTTC,CAGRGGLGSYEQYF
NA,TRBJ2-5,NA,TRBV7-9,TGTGCCAGCAGCTTAGCGGGCGGCCAAGAGACCCAGTACTTC,CASSLAGGQETQYF
NA,TRBJ2-1,TRBD2,TRBV30,TGTGCCTGGAGTCCCCGGGGGGGGATGTACAATGAGCAGTTCTTC,CAWSPRGGMYNEQFF
NA,TRBJ2-1,TRBD2,TRBV27,TGTGCCAGCAGACCGACGGGACTAGCAGAGCAGTTCTTC,CASRPTGLAEQFF
few,TRBJ1-5,TRBD1,TRBV7-9,TGTGCCAGCAGCGTACCGGGACAGGGGCCGATATGGCCCCAGCATTTT,CASSVPGQGPIWPQHF
NA,TRBJ1-2,NA,TRBV5-4,TGTGCCAGCAGCGCGGAGTCCGGACCCGACTATGGCTACACCTTC,CASSAESGPDYGYTF
NA,TRBJ2-1,NA,TRBV5-4,TGTGCCAGCAGCTTGTCTTATTACAATGAGCAGTTCTTC,CASSLSYYNEQFF
NA,TRBJ2-3,NA,TRBV19,TGTGCCAGTAGTCTTGGGGGGACCCGTAACGGTTTGGCGCAGTATTTT,CASSLGGTRNGLAQYF
NA,TRBJ2-3,NA,TRBV10-3,TGTGCCACCTCTAGCACAGATACGCAGTATTTT,CATSSTDTQYF
NA,TRBJ2-2,NA,TRBV7-2,TGTGCCAGCAGCTCCCCCGTCCGGGGGTGGACCGGGGAGCTGTTTTTT,CASSSPVRGWTGELFF
NA,TRBJ1-3,NA,TRBV18,TGTGCCAGCTCACCACCGATCGTTAGCTCTGGAAACACCATATATTTT,CASSPPIVSSGNTIYF
NA,TRBJ2-5,NA,TRBV10-1,TGCGCCAGCTCCGCTCCCGGCCTCGGAGAGACCCAGTACTTC,CASSAPGLGETQYF
NA,TRBJ2-7,NA,TRBV6-5,TGTGCCAGCAGCCGGGACGGGATGGGGGAGCAGTACTTC,CASSRDGMGEQYF
NA,TRBJ1-6,NA,TRBV4-2,TGTGCCAGCAGCCCATCGGGACTCTTGGCCTATAATTCACCCCTCCACTTT,CASSPSGLLAYNSPLHF
NA,TRBJ1-5,TRBD1,TRBV28,TGTGCCAGCAGGCCTGTGGGAACCGGGACAGGGGGTTATTCGGGCAATCAGCCCCAGCATTTT,CASRPVGTGTGGYSGNQPQHF
NA,TRBJ1-1,NA,TRBV2,TGTGCCAGCAGTGACGTGGCGATGAACACTGAAGCTTTCTTT,CASSDVAMNTEAFF
few,TRBJ2-5,TRBD1,TRBV6-1,TGTGCCAGCAGTGGGACAGGGATTCAAGAGACCCAGTACTTC,CASSGTGIQETQYF
few,TRBJ1-2,NA,TRBV5-1,TGCGCCGGATTGATATGGAGCTACACCTTC,CAGLIWSYTF
NA,TRBJ1-1,NA,TRBV9,TGTGCCAGCAGCGTAGATGCGGTGAACACTGAAGCTTTCTTT,CASSVDAVNTEAFF
NA,TRBJ2-2,NA,TRBV28,TGTGCCAGCAGTTTTTTGGGACTTAACACCGGGGAGCTGTTTTTT,CASSFLGLNTGELFF
NA,TRBJ1-2,NA,TRBV5-4,TGTGCCAGCAGCCGGGAAGGCTATGGCTACACCTTC,CASSREGYGYTF
NA,TRBJ1-1,NA,TRBV6-5,TGTGCCAGCAGTCGGGACGGATCAGCTTTCTTT,CASSRDGSAFF
few,TRBJ1-1,NA,TRBV19,TGTGCCAGTAGTTACAGCGAGTTTGACACTGAAGCTTTCTTT,CASSYSEFDTEAFF
NA,TRBJ1-1,NA,TRBV19,TGTGCCAGTAGTAACCGGGACACTGAAGCTTTCTTT,CASSNRDTEAFF
few,TRBJ2-5,TRBD1,TRBV7-9,TGTGCCAGCAGCCCGCGACAGGGTATCGCGGAGACCCAGTACTTC,CASSPRQGIAETQYF
few,TRBJ1-5,NA,TRBV27,TGTGCCAGCAGTCAGGGCACCGAGCCCCAGCATTTT,CASSQGTEPQHF
few,TRBJ2-2,TRBD2,TRBV6-1,TGTGCCAGTAAGGGACTAGCGAACACCGGGGAGCTGTTTTTT,CASKGLANTGELFF
few,TRBJ1-6,NA,TRBV7-2,TGTGCCAGCAGCTTAGGGACAGCTAATAATTCACCCCTCCACTTT,CASSLGTANNSPLHF
NA,TRBJ1-3,NA,TRBV18,TGTGCCAGCTCACCACGAAGTAGGGACGGCTCTGGAAACACCATATATTTT,CASSPRSRDGSGNTIYF
once,TRBJ2-6,NA,TRBV6-5,TGTGCCAGCAGTTTGGGCGAATCTGGGGCCAACGTCCTGACTTTC,CASSLGESGANVLTF
few,TRBJ2-1,TRBD1,TRBV5-1,TGCGCCAGCAGCTTGGACAGGGGGTGGGTCAATGAGCAGTTCTTC,CASSLDRGWVNEQFF
NA,TRBJ1-5,NA,TRBV7-2,TGTGCCAGCAGCTTAGACAGCTCCAATCAGCCCCAGCATTTT,CASSLDSSNQPQHF
NA,TRBJ1-1,TRBD1,TRBV29-1,TGCAGCGCCGGGACAGGACTGTCTTTGAACACTGAAGCTTTCTTT,CSAGTGLSLNTEAFF
NA,TRBJ1-3,NA,TRBV5-1,TGCGCCAGCAGCTTGGCGGGGTTCGGAAACACCATATATTTT,CASSLAGFGNTIYF
few,TRBJ1-1,NA,TRBV5-8,TGTGCCAGCAGCTTGCTCCTGGGGGCGCGGGTTTACGGGAACACTGAAGCTTTCTTT,CASSLLLGARVYGNTEAFF
NA,TRBJ1-2,NA,TRBV7-8,TGTGCCAGCAGCGTGGGACTTCGCTATGGCTACACCTTC,CASSVGLRYGYTF
NA,TRBJ1-2,NA,TRBV19,TGTGCCAGTAACTCCCGAGGGGATAACTATGGCTACACCTTC,CASNSRGDNYGYTF
NA,TRBJ2-6,NA,TRBV7-2,TGTGCCGGCCGCTCTGGGGCCAACGTCCTGACTTTC,CAGRSGANVLTF
NA,TRBJ2-1,NA,TRBV5-4,TGTGCCAGCAGCTTCGACCCAGGCTCCTACAATGAGCAGTTCTTC,CASSFDPGSYNEQFF
NA,TRBJ1-2,TRBD1,TRBV5-1,TGCGCCAGCAGCTTGGACAGGGGGCTGGATGGCTACACCTTC,CASSLDRGLDGYTF
once,TRBJ2-7,NA,TRBV28,TGTGCCAGCAGTTTCCCGGGGGACCCGACCTACGAGCAGTACTTC,CASSFPGDPTYEQYF
NA,TRBJ2-5,NA,TRBV2,TGTGCCAGCAGTGAAGCCCGTCGTCGGTACTTC,CASSEARRRYF
few,TRBJ1-1,NA,TRBV10-3,TGTGCCTCTGTCGACCCCCCCGGCACTGAAGCTTTCTTT,CASVDPPGTEAFF
NA,TRBJ2-2,TRBD1,TRBV5-4,TGTGCCAGCAGCACGGACAGGGGGAGGGCCGGGGAGCTGTTTTTT,CASSTDRGRAGELFF
NA,TRBJ2-7,NA,TRBV4-1,TGCGCCAGCAGCCTTACGACTCAATTCTACGAGCAGTACTTC,CASSLTTQFYEQYF
NA,TRBJ2-2,NA,TRBV15,TGTGCCACCAGCAGAGATACAGGGTTTACCGGGGAGCTGTTTTTT,CATSRDTGFTGELFF
NA,TRBJ2-2,NA,TRBV5-1,TGCGCCAGCAGCTTGAGGGTCGAGGGGGCCGGGGAGCTGTTTTTT,CASSLRVEGAGELFF